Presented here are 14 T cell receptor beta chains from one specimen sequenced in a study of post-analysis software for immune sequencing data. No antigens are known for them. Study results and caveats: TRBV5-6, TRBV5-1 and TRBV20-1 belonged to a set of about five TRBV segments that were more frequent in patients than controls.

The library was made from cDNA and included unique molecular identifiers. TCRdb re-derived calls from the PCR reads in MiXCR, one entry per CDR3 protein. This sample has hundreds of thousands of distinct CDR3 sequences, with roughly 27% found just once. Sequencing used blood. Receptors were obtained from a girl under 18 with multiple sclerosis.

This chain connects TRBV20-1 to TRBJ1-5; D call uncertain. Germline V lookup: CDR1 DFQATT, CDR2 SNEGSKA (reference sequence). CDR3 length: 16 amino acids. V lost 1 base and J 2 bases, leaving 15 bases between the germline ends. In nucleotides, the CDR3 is TGCAGTGCTAGAGCAGAAGGAGACGGACGCAATCAGCCCCAGCATTTT. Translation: CSARAEGDGRNQPQHF.

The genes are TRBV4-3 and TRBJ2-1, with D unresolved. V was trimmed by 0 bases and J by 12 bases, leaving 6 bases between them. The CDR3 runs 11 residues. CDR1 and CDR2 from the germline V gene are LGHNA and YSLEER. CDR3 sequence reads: CASSQESVQFF. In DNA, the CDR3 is TGCGCCAGCAGCCAAGAGAGTGTGCAGTTCTTC.

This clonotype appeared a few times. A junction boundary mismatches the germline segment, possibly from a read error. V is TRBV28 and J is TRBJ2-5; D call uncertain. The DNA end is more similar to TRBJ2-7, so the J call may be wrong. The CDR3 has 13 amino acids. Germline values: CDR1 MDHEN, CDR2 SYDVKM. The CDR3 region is CASSPLVSCEQYF. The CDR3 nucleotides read TGTGCCAGCAGTCCTCTAGTGTCCTGCGAGCAGTACTTC.

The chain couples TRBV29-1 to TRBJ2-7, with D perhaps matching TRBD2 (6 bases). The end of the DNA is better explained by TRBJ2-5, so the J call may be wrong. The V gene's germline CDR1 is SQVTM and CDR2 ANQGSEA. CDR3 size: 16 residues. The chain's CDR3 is CSVDAGWSSRWETQYF. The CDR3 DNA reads TGCAGCGTTGATGCGGGGTGGAGTTCCCGGTGGGAGACCCAGTACTTC.

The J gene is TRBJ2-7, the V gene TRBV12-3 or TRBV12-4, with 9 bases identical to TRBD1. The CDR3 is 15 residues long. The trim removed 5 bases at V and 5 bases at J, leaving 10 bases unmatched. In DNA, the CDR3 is TGTGCCAGCAGTCCGGCCGGGACAGGGACCCACGAGCAGTACTTC. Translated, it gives CASSPAGTGTHEQYF.

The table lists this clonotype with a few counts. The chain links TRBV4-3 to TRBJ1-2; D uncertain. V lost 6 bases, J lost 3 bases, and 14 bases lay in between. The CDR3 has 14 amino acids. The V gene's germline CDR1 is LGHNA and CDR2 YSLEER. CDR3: CASSRAGWDYGYTF. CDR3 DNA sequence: TGCGCCAGCAGTCGGGCCGGTTGGGACTATGGCTACACCTTC.

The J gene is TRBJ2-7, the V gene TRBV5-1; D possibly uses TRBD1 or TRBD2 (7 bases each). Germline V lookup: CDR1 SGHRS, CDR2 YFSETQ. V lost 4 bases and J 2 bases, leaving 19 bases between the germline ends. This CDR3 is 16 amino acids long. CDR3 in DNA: TGCGCCAGCAGCCCCGGGGGGAACAGGGGTCCCTACGAGCAGTACTTC. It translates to CASSPGGNRGPYEQYF. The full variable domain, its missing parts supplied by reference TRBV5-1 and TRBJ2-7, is KAGVTQTPRYLIKTRGQQVTLSCSPISGHRSVSWYQQTPGQGLQFLFEYFSETQRNKGNFPGRFSGRQFSNSRSEMNVSTLELGDSALYLCASSPGGNRGPYEQYFGPGTRLTVT.

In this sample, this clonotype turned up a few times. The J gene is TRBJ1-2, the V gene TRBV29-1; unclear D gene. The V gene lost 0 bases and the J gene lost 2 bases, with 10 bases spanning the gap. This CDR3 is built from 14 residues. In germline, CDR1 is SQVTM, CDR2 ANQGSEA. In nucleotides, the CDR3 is TGCAGCGTTGAAGAGGGGAGAGTCAACTATGGCTACACCTTC. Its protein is CSVEEGRVNYGYTF.

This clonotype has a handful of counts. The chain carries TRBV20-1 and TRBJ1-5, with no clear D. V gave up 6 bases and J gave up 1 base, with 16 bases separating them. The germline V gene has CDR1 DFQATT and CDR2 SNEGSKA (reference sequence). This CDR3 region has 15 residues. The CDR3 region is CSARREGPSNQPQHF. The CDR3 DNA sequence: TGCAGTGCCCGGCGAGAAGGGCCGAGCAATCAGCCCCAGCATTTT.

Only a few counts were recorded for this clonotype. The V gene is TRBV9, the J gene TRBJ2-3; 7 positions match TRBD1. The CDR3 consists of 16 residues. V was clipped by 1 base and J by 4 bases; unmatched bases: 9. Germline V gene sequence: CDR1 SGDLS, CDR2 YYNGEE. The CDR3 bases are TGTGCCAGCAGCGTATTTGACAGGGCGGCGGCAGATACGCAGTATTTT. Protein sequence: CASSVFDRAAADTQYF.

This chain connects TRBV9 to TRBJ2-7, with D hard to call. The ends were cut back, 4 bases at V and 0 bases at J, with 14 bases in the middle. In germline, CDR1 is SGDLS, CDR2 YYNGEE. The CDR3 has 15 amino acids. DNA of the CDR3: TGTGCCAGCAGCCTTACCGACAAATTCTCCTACGAGCAGTACTTC. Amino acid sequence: CASSLTDKFSYEQYF. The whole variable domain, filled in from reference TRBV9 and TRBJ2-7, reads DSGVTQTPKHLITATGQRVTLRCSPRSGDLSVYWYQQSLDQGLQFLIQYYNGEERAKGNILERFSAQQFPDLHSELNLSSLELGDSALYFCASSLTDKFSYEQYFGPGTRLTVT.

The CDR3 reads CAIIHDSGNTIYF. The CDR3 DNA sequence: TGTGCCATCATACACGACTCTGGAAACACCATATATTTT. The chain employs TRBV10-3 and TRBJ1-3; D gene unclear. CDR1 ENHRY and CDR2 SYGVKD come from the germline V gene. CDR3 length: 13 amino acids. Between the trimmed V and J ends, which lost 7 bases and 0 bases, there was a span of 7 bases.

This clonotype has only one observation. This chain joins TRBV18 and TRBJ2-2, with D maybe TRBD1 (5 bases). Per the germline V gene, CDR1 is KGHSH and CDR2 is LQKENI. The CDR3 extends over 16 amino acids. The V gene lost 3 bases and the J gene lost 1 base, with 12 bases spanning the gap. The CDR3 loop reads CASSPVKGQNTGELFF. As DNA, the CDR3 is TGTGCCAGCTCACCGGTCAAAGGACAGAACACCGGGGAGCTGTTTTTT.

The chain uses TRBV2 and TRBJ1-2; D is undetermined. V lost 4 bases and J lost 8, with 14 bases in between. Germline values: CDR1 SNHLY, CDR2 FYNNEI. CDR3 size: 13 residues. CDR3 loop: CASSARASGGYTF. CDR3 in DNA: TGTGCCAGCAGTGCGAGGGCCAGTGGGGGCTACACCTTC. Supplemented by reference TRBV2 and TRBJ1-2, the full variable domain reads EPEVTQTPSHQVTQMGQEVILRCVPISNHLYFYWYRQILGQKVEFLVSFYNNEISEKSEIFDDQFSVERPDGSNFTLKIRSTKLEDSAMYFCASSARASGGYTFGSGTRLTVV.